The T cell receptor beta chain described here comes from a study of OX40 agonist ivuxolimab in advanced cancers. Only in-frame clones appear in the TCRdb table, and some are missing; sequencing was by immunoSEQ multiplex PCR. The sample yields roughly 35,000 clones, roughly four fifths seen once. CDR3 length equals 13 residues. Germline-derived CDR1 and CDR2 are MDHEN and SYDVKM. V lost 6 bases to trimming and J lost 2 bases; unmatched junction nucleotides: 4. Broader study findings: Also showing low normalized T-cell clonal expansion were some of the nonresponders. At doses 0.1 to 3.0 mg/kg, CD4+ and CD8+ clones expanded.

About this clone: Its antigen is currently unknown.

The sample in question was CD4+ or CD8+ T cells sorted from blood, obtained in a trial of the OX40 agonist ivuxolimab. The gene calls are TRBV28 and TRBJ2-7; the match to TRBD1 covers 7 bases. The receptor was derived from an adult with an advanced solid tumor such as melanoma, head and neck, liver or kidney cancer. CDR3: CASRTGTPYEQYF. As DNA, the CDR3 is TGTGCCAGCAGGACAGGGACACCCTACGAGCAGTACTTC.